The 29 T cell receptor beta chains below were found in one sample sequenced in a study of T cells after yellow fever vaccination. TCRdb re-derived calls from the 5' RACE reads in MiXCR, one entry per CDR3 protein. The top ten clones hold around 16% of a sample with hundreds of thousands of distinct CDR3 sequences, around 17% of them seen once. Source: PBMCs, taken about 5 days after the first yellow fever vaccination. These TCRs come from a young man who received the YFV17D yellow fever vaccine.

The genes are TRBV19 and TRBJ1-1; D unclear. Trimming took off 1 base at V and 0 bases at J, with 9 bases between the two ends. The CDR3 consists of 15 residues. In germline, CDR1 is LNHDA, CDR2 SQIVND (reference sequence). The CDR3 bases are TGTGCCAGTAGTATAGGGATCAAATTGAACACTGAAGCTTTCTTT. It codes for CASSIGIKLNTEAFF.

The chain has TRBV20-1 and TRBJ2-1; possible D gene TRBD1, 5 bases. Trimming stripped 0 bases from V and 2 bases from J, with 8 bases between. This CDR3 has 14 residues. Per the germline V gene, CDR1 is DFQATT and CDR2 is SNEGSKA (reference sequence). The CDR3 loop is CSARDRAAYNEQFF. The CDR3 DNA reads as TGCAGTGCTAGAGACAGGGCGGCCTACAATGAGCAGTTCTTC.

This chain connects TRBV9 to TRBJ1-6, with 7 nucleotides matching TRBD1. CDR1 is SGDLS and CDR2 is YYNGEE in the germline V gene. After removal of 3 bases from V and 9 bases from J, the junction contained 6 bases not matched to a gene. The CDR3 runs to 14 residues. The CDR3 protein is CASSEQGRRSPLHF. The CDR3 DNA reads TGTGCCAGCAGCGAACAGGGGCGGCGTTCACCCCTCCACTTT.

J is TRBJ2-3 and V is TRBV18; D unclear. V gave up 1 base and J gave up 4 bases, with 12 bases separating them. Germline V gene data show CDR1 as KGHSH and CDR2 as LQKENI. The CDR3 covers 15 residues. The CDR3 DNA sequence: TGTGCCAGCTCACCACTACCAGGCGGACCAGATACGCAGTATTTT. Translating it yields CASSPLPGGPDTQYF.

The chain couples TRBV5-1 to TRBJ2-3; TRBD2 agrees at 15 bases. This CDR3 is built from 17 residues. Germline-derived CDR1 and CDR2 are SGHRS and YFSETQ. The J segment lost 4 bases and the V segment lost 2 bases, leaving 5 bases of the junction unmatched. CDR3 in amino acids: CASSFGTSGGPSDTQYF. In DNA, the CDR3 is TGCGCCAGCAGCTTCGGGACTAGCGGGGGGCCCTCAGATACGCAGTATTTT.

For the CDR3, the DNA is TGTGCCAGCAGTTTTATACTAGCGGGGGGCACAGATACGCAGTATTTT. This codes for CASSFILAGGTDTQYF. V gene TRBV27 combines with J gene TRBJ2-3; TRBD2 matches 11 bases. J lost 1 base, V lost 3 bases, and 3 bases had no gene match. Germline CDR1 MNHEY, CDR2 SMNVEV (reference sequence). This CDR3 has 16 amino acids.

This clonotype was observed a few times. This chain joins TRBV18 and TRBJ2-5; 13 bases line up with TRBD2. Germline V gives CDR1 KGHSH, CDR2 LQKENI. The CDR3 has 15 amino acids. J gave up 3 bases and V 4 bases, and 2 bases lay outside the gene matches. Here the CDR3 reads CASSRTSGGKETQYF. The CDR3 DNA reads TGTGCCAGCTCACGGACTAGCGGGGGAAAAGAGACCCAGTACTTC.

This clonotype was seen a handful of times. The chain joins TRBV6-1 to TRBJ1-2, with 7 nucleotides matching TRBD1. V dropped 4 bases and J dropped 4; count of bases not matched to a gene: 6. CDR3 size: 14 residues. CDR1 is MNHNS, CDR2 SASEGT, per germline. The CDR3 coding sequence is TGTGCCAGCAGTGCACAGGGGATATCCTATGGCTACACCTTC. This sequence encodes CASSAQGISYGYTF.

This clonotype was seen once. The rearrangement joins TRBV7-2 to TRBJ1-1, with D tentatively TRBD1 (5 bases). Germline V gene sequence: CDR1 SGHTA, CDR2 FQGNSA. Deletions cut 1 base from V and 6 bases from J, with 12 bases between. There are 14 residues in the CDR3. The CDR3 loop is CASSLGGWGAEAFF. The CDR3 nucleotides read TGTGCCAGCAGCTTAGGGGGATGGGGGGCTGAAGCTTTCTTT.

This clonotype appeared a few times. The chain carries TRBV7-2 and TRBJ2-1; 9 bases are shared with TRBD2. Per germline, CDR1 SGHTA and CDR2 FQGNSA. The CDR3 is 16 residues long. Trimming cost V 5 bases and J 4 bases; bases outside gene matches: 9. The CDR3 DNA sequence: TGTGCCAGCAGCCCAATTAGCGGGGGAGATTACAATGAGCAGTTCTTC. Amino acids: CASSPISGGDYNEQFF.

In this sample, this clonotype turned up a few times. The rearrangement links TRBV6-1 to TRBJ2-3; D remains unclear. Germline V gene sequence: CDR1 MNHNS, CDR2 SASEGT. The V end was cut by 4 bases, the J end by 0 bases, with 5 bases between. This CDR3 has 13 residues. CDR3 DNA sequence: TGTGCCAGCAGTGCTTTAAGCACAGATACGCAGTATTTT. Protein: CASSALSTDTQYF.

The gene calls are TRBV7-9 and TRBJ2-2, with TRBD2 matching over 8 bases. The V segment lost 0 bases and the J segment 4 bases; nucleotides outside the gene matches: 1. CDR1 is SEHNR, CDR2 FQNEAQ, per germline (reference sequence). The CDR3 has 15 amino acids. CDR3 sequence reads: CASSLASGITGELFF. CDR3 nucleotides: TGTGCCAGCAGCTTAGCTAGCGGGATCACCGGGGAGCTGTTTTTT.

This clonotype was picked up a small number of times. This rearrangement joins TRBV15 to TRBJ1-4, with D hard to call. Deletions cut 0 bases from V and 4 bases from J, with 9 bases between. CDR1 and CDR2 from the germline V gene are LNHNV and YYDKDF (reference sequence). This CDR3 is 15 amino acids long. In nucleotides, the CDR3 is TGTGCCACCAGCAGAGAGCCAGGTTTTAATGAAAAACTGTTTTTT. It codes for CATSREPGFNEKLFF. The full variable domain, rest sourced from reference TRBV15 and TRBJ1-4, is DAMVIQNPRYQVTQFGKPVTLSCSQTLNHNVMYWYQQKSSQAPKLLFHYYDKDFNNEADTPDNFQSRRPNTSFCFLDIRSPGLGDTAMYLCATSREPGFNEKLFFGSGTQLSVL.

This chain links TRBV20-1 with TRBJ2-1, with 7 bases identical to TRBD2. CDR1 DFQATT and CDR2 SNEGSKA come from the germline V gene (reference sequence). V shed 4 bases, J shed 5 bases, and the junction held 5 bases outside the gene matches. The CDR3 contains 13 residues. This CDR3 reads CSAIVGGDNEQFF. CDR3 DNA sequence: TGCAGTGCTATCGTGGGGGGGGACAATGAGCAGTTCTTC.

Only a few counts were recorded for this clonotype. The DNA for the CDR3 is TGTGCCAGCAGTCTTAAGGATCAGCCCCAGCATTTT. Translating it yields CASSLKDQPQHF. The V and J genes are TRBV12-3 or TRBV12-4 and TRBJ1-5; D remains ambiguous. V lost 5 bases to trimming and J lost 5 bases, with 7 bases between them. The CDR3 consists of 12 residues.

This sequence joins TRBV20-1 and TRBJ2-3; unclear D gene. Germline values: CDR1 DFQATT, CDR2 SNEGSKA (reference sequence). V was pared by 6 bases and J by 0 bases, with 13 bases between. The CDR3 is 14 amino acids. The CDR3 DNA sequence: TGCAGTGCCCCCAGCTCGGAGAGCACAGATACGCAGTATTTT. Its translation is CSAPSSESTDTQYF.

The chain links TRBV5-4 to TRBJ2-7, with D unresolved. From germline, CDR1 is SGHNT and CDR2 YYREEE (reference sequence). The CDR3 has 15 amino acids. V shed 4 bases and J shed 3 bases, with 17 bases lying between them. The CDR3 nucleotides read TGTGCCAGCAGCCGTGTGAGCGCAAGCTTCTACGAGCAGTACTTC. Translating it yields CASSRVSASFYEQYF. The full variable domain, with the rest looked up from reference TRBV5-4 and TRBJ2-7, is ETGVTQSPTHLIKTRGQQVTLRCSSQSGHNTVSWYQQALGQGPQFIFQYYREEENGRGNFPPRFSGLQFPNYSSELNVNALELDDSALYLCASSRVSASFYEQYFGPGTRLTVT.

This clonotype was detected only a few times. This rearrangement joins TRBV20-1 to TRBJ2-3; D is possibly TRBD1 or TRBD2 (5 bases each). CDR3 length: 13 residues. V was shortened by 1 base and J by 5 bases, with 10 bases between the two germline ends. In germline, CDR1 is DFQATT, CDR2 SNEGSKA (reference sequence). The CDR3 bases are TGCAGTGCTAGAGGGGACCCGAAAGATACGCAGTATTTT. It yields the protein CSARGDPKDTQYF.

The chain uses TRBV20-1 and TRBJ1-4; D gene unclear. The CDR3 is 15 amino acids. Germline lookup yields CDR1 DFQATT and CDR2 SNEGSKA (reference sequence). Trimming left V 5 bases short and J 0 bases short, with 13 bases between. This CDR3 reads CSASPSGATNEKLFF. The CDR3 DNA reads TGCAGTGCTTCCCCCAGCGGAGCAACTAATGAAAAACTGTTTTTT.

V usage is TRBV15 and J usage is TRBJ2-2; D remains unclear. Trimming shortened V by 6 bases and J by 1 base, and 6 bases separated the two germline ends. The CDR3 has 13 residues. CDR1 and CDR2 (germline): LNHNV, YYDKDF (reference sequence). CDR3 protein: CATRDLNTGELFF. CDR3 DNA sequence: TGTGCCACCAGAGACTTGAACACCGGGGAGCTGTTTTTT.

The chain joins TRBV20-1 to TRBJ2-2, with 7 bases that match TRBD1. The J segment lost 6 bases and the V segment lost 5 bases, leaving 9 bases of the junction unmatched. Germline assignment: CDR1 DFQATT and CDR2 SNEGSKA (reference sequence). The CDR3 loop spans 14 amino acids. As DNA, the CDR3 is TGCAGTGCTCCGAAGGAAACAGGGGCCGGGGAGCTGTTTTTT. Translated: CSAPKETGAGELFF.

This clonotype appeared a few times. This sequence joins TRBV7-9 and TRBJ2-5; 7 bases map to TRBD1. CDR1 is SEHNR, CDR2 FQNEAQ, per germline (reference sequence). This CDR3 is built from 14 residues. The V segment lost 8 bases and the J segment 3 bases; nucleotides outside the gene matches: 9. CDR3 nucleotides: TGTGCCAGCCCACCTGTAGGGGGCGAAGAGACCCAGTACTTC. Protein: CASPPVGGEETQYF.

The sample holds a few counts of this clonotype. CDR3 bases: TGTGCCAGCACCATGGGGTTAGGGTACTATGGCTACACCTTC. Translation: CASTMGLGYYGYTF. This chain connects TRBV9 to TRBJ1-2, with no clear D. CDR3 length: 14 amino acids. The germline CDR1 and CDR2 sequences are SGDLS and YYNGEE. Trimming pared 6 bases from V and 3 bases from J, leaving 15 bases between.

The sample holds many counts of this clonotype. The rearrangement joins TRBV19 to TRBJ2-3; D may be TRBD2 (6 bases). This CDR3 has 14 residues. Trimming cost V 5 bases and J 3 bases, with 12 bases left between them. CDR1 LNHDA and CDR2 SQIVND come from the germline V gene (reference sequence). CDR3 region: CASSPPGGTDTQYF. CDR3 coding DNA: TGTGCCAGTAGTCCTCCCGGAGGGACAGATACGCAGTATTTT.

This clonotype has more than one count but fewer than ten. The chain has TRBV30 and TRBJ1-5; D perhaps matches TRBD1 (6 bases). Trimming left V 1 base short and J 0 bases short, with 10 bases between. This CDR3 spans 15 amino acids. CDR1 is GTSNPN and CDR2 is SVGIG in the germline V gene (reference sequence). In DNA, the CDR3 is TGTGCCTGGAGTGGCGACAGGTTTAGCAATCAGCCCCAGCATTTT. This translates into CAWSGDRFSNQPQHF. Full variable domain (rest looked up from reference TRBV30 and TRBJ1-5): SQTIHQWPATLVQPVGSPLSLECTVEGTSNPNLYWYRQAAGRGLQLLFYSVGIGQISSEVPQNLSASRPQDRQFILSSKKLLLSDSGFYLCAWSGDRFSNQPQHFGDGTRLSIL.

This clonotype was picked up a small number of times. The chain joins TRBV24-1 to TRBJ2-3, with TRBD2 as a possible D gene (5 bases). Trimming pared 4 bases from V and 4 bases from J, leaving 8 bases between. CDR1 KGHDR and CDR2 SFDVKD come from the germline V gene. The CDR3 has 13 amino acids. The CDR3 reads CATSDSSSDTQYF. CDR3 sequence (DNA): TGTGCCACCAGTGACTCTAGCTCAGATACGCAGTATTTT.

This clonotype was detected ten times or more. The chain links TRBV6-4 to TRBJ1-6; D is unclear. Germline CDR1 reads MRHNA; CDR2 reads SNTAGT. V was clipped by 3 bases and J by 6 bases, with 6 bases between them. The CDR3 length is 13 residues. The CDR3 loop reads CASSDKINSPLHF. CDR3 DNA sequence: TGTGCCAGCAGTGATAAAATTAATTCACCCCTCCACTTT.

The CDR3 nucleotides read TGTGCCAGCAGTTACGAAGGGACTAGAAGTTTCGGCGGGGAGCTGTTTTTT. This sequence encodes CASSYEGTRSFGGELFF. The chain links TRBV6-5 to TRBJ2-2; 8 nucleotides match TRBD2. V lost 2 bases and J lost 7; bases outside the gene matches: 12. This CDR3 is built from 17 residues. Germline CDR1 and CDR2: MNHEY and SVGAGI.

In its sample, this clonotype was seen a few times. This chain connects TRBV11-2 to TRBJ1-1; D is uncertain. The germline CDR1 and CDR2 sequences are SGHAT and FQNNGV. The CDR3 is 15 amino acids. V was cut by 5 bases and J by 2 bases, with 15 bases left in between. CDR3 loop: CASSPSPTINTEAFF. CDR3 DNA: TGTGCCAGCAGCCCCTCCCCTACGATTAACACTGAAGCTTTCTTT.